This T cell receptor beta chain was profiled in a study of graft-versus-host responses after intestinal transplantation. Study information: Tacrolimus and steroids were given for two to three years to all recipients after anti-thymocyte globulin induction.

V lost 4 bases to trimming and J lost 2 bases, with 9 bases between them. This CDR3 has 12 amino acids. CDR1 is SQVTM and CDR2 is ANQGSEA in the germline V gene. This clone was found a few times. What it binds is unknown. Whole-study findings and limits: When patients had graft-donor T cell macrochimerism, their allografts held high graft-versus-host to host-versus-graft clonal ratios. Some GvH clones appeared in ileal mucosa or blood before recipient bone marrow. Among circulating GvH clones, peak levels were associated with early post-transplant declines in HvG clones.

Here immunoSEQ multiplex PCR was the method, and the copy in TCRdb shows in-frame clones only, minus some. The data contain 90,000 or so clones, approximately 82% of them seen just once; the ten biggest clones take up around 0.86%. Sequenced here: unstimulated CD4+ T cells sorted from spleen or lymph node cells, sampled before intestinal transplant. This clonotype was sampled from a human donor who received an intestinal transplant. The chain recombines TRBV29-1 with TRBJ2-7; D is perhaps TRBD1 (5 bases). DNA for the CDR3: TGCAGCGTTGCTTCAGGGACCTACGAGCAGTACTTC. It translates to CSVASGTYEQYF.